The rows below give T cell receptor beta chains drawn from one sample of a study of T cell responses to AZD1222 COVID-19 vaccine. Profiled with immunoSEQ multiplex PCR; TCRdb holds only in-frame clones, not every one. The sample shows about 120,000 clones, about 90% of them seen only once. Specimen: peripheral blood, collected on day 0 of AZD1222 vaccination. The receptors derive from an adult in good health. Each CDR3 is given with its conserved first and last residue. A D gene is named only where the DNA matches it firmly. Not every row has a clone size; where given, it reads once, few, many or a size class.

size: few; D: .; V: TRBV4-3; J: TRBJ2-7; CDR3: CASSDNREDEQYF; DNA: TGCGCCAGCAGCGATAACAGGGAGGACGAGCAGTACTTC
size: few; D: TRBD1; V: TRBV2; J: TRBJ1-4; CDR3: CASKGQGNEKLFF; DNA: TGTGCCAGCAAAGGACAGGGAAATGAAAAACTGTTTTTT
size: .; D: .; V: TRBV19; J: TRBJ1-2; CDR3: CASSPRTDNYGYTF; DNA: TGTGCCAGTAGTCCCAGGACGGATAACTATGGCTACACCTTC
size: .; D: .; V: TRBV5-4; J: TRBJ2-3; CDR3: CASRQDTDTQYF; DNA: TGTGCCAGCAGACAGGACACAGATACGCAGTATTTT
size: .; D: TRBD1; V: TRBV19; J: TRBJ1-1; CDR3: CASSNRGENTEAFF; DNA: TGTGCCAGTAGTAACAGGGGTGAGAACACTGAAGCTTTCTTT
size: .; D: .; V: TRBV7-9; J: TRBJ1-5; CDR3: CASSLASGGRGQPQHF; DNA: TGTGCCAGCAGCTTAGCAAGCGGGGGCCGGGGTCAGCCCCAGCATTTT
size: .; D: TRBD1; V: TRBV28; J: TRBJ1-4; CDR3: CASSYWAGGLDEKLFF; DNA: TGTGCCAGCAGTTATTGGGCAGGGGGCTTGGATGAAAAACTGTTTTTT
size: .; D: TRBD2; V: TRBV28; J: TRBJ2-3; CDR3: CASSSSGVNTDTQYF; DNA: TGTGCCAGCAGTTCTAGCGGGGTTAATACAGATACGCAGTATTTT
size: .; D: TRBD1; V: TRBV28; J: TRBJ2-7; CDR3: CASSLRHEDREFYEQYF; DNA: TGTGCCAGCAGTTTACGACACGAGGACAGGGAGTTCTACGAGCAGTACTTC
size: .; D: .; V: TRBV6-6; J: TRBJ2-7; CDR3: CASRSPWSSYEQYF; DNA: TGTGCCAGCAGATCCCCCTGGAGCAGCTACGAGCAGTACTTC
size: .; D: .; V: TRBV6-5; J: TRBJ2-7; CDR3: CASSYSGSYEQYF; DNA: TGTGCCAGCAGTTACTCGGGGTCCTACGAGCAGTACTTC
size: .; D: TRBD1; V: TRBV7-2; J: TRBJ2-1; CDR3: CASSFRQGANEQFF; DNA: TGTGCCAGCAGCTTTCGACAGGGGGCCAATGAGCAGTTCTTC
size: .; D: .; V: TRBV4-1; J: TRBJ2-4; CDR3: CASSLGADLPSKNIQYF; DNA: TGCGCCAGCAGCCTAGGGGCTGATTTGCCATCCAAAAACATTCAGTACTTC
size: .; D: .; V: TRBV29-1; J: TRBJ2-1; CDR3: CSVAHSSYNEQFF; DNA: TGCAGCGTTGCACACAGCTCCTACAATGAGCAGTTCTTC
size: few; D: TRBD1; V: TRBV19; J: TRBJ2-7; CDR3: CASSRAGGDEQYF; DNA: TGTGCCAGTAGTCGGGCAGGGGGCGACGAGCAGTACTTC
size: .; D: .; V: TRBV7-8; J: TRBJ2-3; CDR3: CASSLGLASSTDTQYF; DNA: TGTGCCAGCAGCCTAGGATTAGCGTCTAGCACAGATACGCAGTATTTT
size: .; D: TRBD1; V: TRBV6-5; J: TRBJ1-2; CDR3: CASSYLDRAANYGYTF; DNA: TGTGCCAGCAGTTATTTGGACAGGGCAGCTAACTATGGCTACACCTTC
size: .; D: .; V: TRBV7-9; J: TRBJ1-2; CDR3: CASSLAAGLGGYGYTF; DNA: TGTGCCAGCAGCTTAGCTGCAGGTCTTGGGGGCTATGGCTACACCTTC
size: once; D: .; V: TRBV7-9; J: TRBJ2-7; CDR3: CASGREGNEQYF; DNA: TGTGCCAGCGGGCGCGAGGGGAACGAGCAGTACTTC
size: once; D: .; V: TRBV28; J: TRBJ1-2; CDR3: CASSPLASGHGYTF; DNA: TGTGCCAGCAGTCCACTAGCCTCGGGGCATGGCTACACCTTC
size: .; D: .; V: TRBV4-1; J: TRBJ1-2; CDR3: CASSPPEYYYGYTF; DNA: TGCGCCAGCAGCCCGCCAGAGTATTACTATGGCTACACCTTC
size: .; D: .; V: TRBV18; J: TRBJ2-2; CDR3: CASSRQATGELFF; DNA: TGTGCCAGCTCACGACAGGCAACCGGGGAGCTGTTTTTT
size: .; D: .; V: TRBV28; J: TRBJ2-3; CDR3: CASSAPGRENTDTQYF; DNA: TGTGCCAGCAGCGCCCCAGGGCGGGAAAACACAGATACGCAGTATTTT
size: once; D: .; V: TRBV6-5; J: TRBJ2-5; CDR3: CASSYSTPPWRAQYF; DNA: TGTGCCAGCAGTTACAGCACCCCCCCATGGAGGGCCCAGTACTTC
size: .; D: TRBD2; V: TRBV4-2; J: TRBJ2-3; CDR3: CASSQDPGSGADTQYF; DNA: TGTGCCAGCAGCCAAGATCCTGGTAGCGGGGCCGATACGCAGTATTTT
size: .; D: .; V: TRBV4-3; J: TRBJ1-1; CDR3: CASSHGTLMGMNTEAFF; DNA: TGCGCCAGCAGCCACGGGACCCTTATGGGGATGAACACTGAAGCTTTCTTT
size: .; D: .; V: TRBV28; J: TRBJ2-5; CDR3: CASSLLPQETQYF; DNA: TGTGCCAGCAGTTTATTGCCTCAAGAGACCCAGTACTTC
size: .; D: .; V: TRBV13; J: TRBJ2-6; CDR3: CASRPSPAPVSGANVLTF; DNA: TGTGCCAGCAGACCGTCCCCGGCACCGGTCTCTGGGGCCAACGTCCTGACTTTC